These T cell receptor beta chains were read from a single sample in a study of blood T cell repertoires in COVID-19. TCRdb's table, derived via immunoSEQ multiplex PCR, lists solely in-frame clones and lacks some. The repertoire holds approximately 170,000 clones, 93% seen once, with 1.5% to 2.5% in the top ten. The specimen was peripheral blood. These receptors were obtained from a woman aged 60-75 years with COVID-19, enrolled during active disease. Both conserved end residues are part of each CDR3. A D gene is named only where the DNA matches it firmly. Not every row has a clone size; where given, it reads once, few, many or a size class.

CDR3 protein: CASSPDRAWNQPQHF
CDR3 DNA: TGCGCCAGCAGCCCGGACAGGGCCTGGAATCAGCCCCAGCATTTT
V gene: TRBV4-3
D gene: TRBD1
J gene: TRBJ1-5
clone size: .

CDR3 protein: CASSSDIYNTEAFF
CDR3 DNA: TGTGCCAGCAGCTCGGACATCTACAACACTGAAGCTTTCTTT
V gene: TRBV7-8
D gene: .
J gene: TRBJ1-1
clone size: .

CDR3 protein: CASSLGTATYEQYF
CDR3 DNA: TGCGCCAGCAGCTTAGGGACAGCCACCTACGAGCAGTACTTC
V gene: TRBV5-1
D gene: TRBD1
J gene: TRBJ2-7
clone size: .

CDR3 protein: CASSQDFFLGENEQFF
CDR3 DNA: TGTGCCAGCAGCCAAGACTTCTTCCTCGGGGAGAATGAGCAGTTCTTC
V gene: TRBV3-1/TRBV3-2
D gene: .
J gene: TRBJ2-1
clone size: .

CDR3 protein: CASSLRSGGPREQFF
CDR3 DNA: TGTGCCAGCAGCTTGCGTAGCGGGGGCCCGCGTGAGCAGTTCTTC
V gene: TRBV5-4
D gene: TRBD2
J gene: TRBJ2-1
clone size: .

CDR3 protein: CASSTTRGNEQYF
CDR3 DNA: TGTGCCAGTAGTACCACCAGGGGGAACGAGCAGTACTTC
V gene: TRBV19
D gene: TRBD1
J gene: TRBJ2-7
clone size: .

CDR3 protein: CASSFSGMAQETQYF
CDR3 DNA: TGCGCCAGCAGCTTTAGCGGTATGGCCCAAGAGACCCAGTACTTC
V gene: TRBV5-1
D gene: .
J gene: TRBJ2-5
clone size: .

CDR3 protein: CAWSTAGKTGYTF
CDR3 DNA: TGTGCCTGGAGTACGGCAGGGAAGACTGGCTACACCTTC
V gene: TRBV30
D gene: .
J gene: TRBJ1-2
clone size: once

CDR3 protein: CSVVAGVGNTQYF
CDR3 DNA: TGCAGCGTGGTAGCGGGGGTGGGGAATACGCAGTATTTT
V gene: TRBV29-1
D gene: TRBD2
J gene: TRBJ2-3
clone size: .

CDR3 protein: CASSTTGVEKLFF
CDR3 DNA: TGTGCCAGTAGTACGACAGGGGTCGAAAAACTGTTTTTT
V gene: TRBV19
D gene: TRBD1
J gene: TRBJ1-4
clone size: .

CDR3 protein: CATSATSTESSYNEQFF
CDR3 DNA: TGTGCCACCAGTGCTACATCGACAGAGAGCTCCTACAATGAGCAGTTCTTC
V gene: TRBV24-1
D gene: .
J gene: TRBJ2-1
clone size: .

CDR3 protein: CASSLAGTSGGTDTQYF
CDR3 DNA: TGTGCCAGCAGCTTAGCGGGGACTAGCGGGGGAACAGATACGCAGTATTTT
V gene: TRBV7-6
D gene: TRBD2
J gene: TRBJ2-3
clone size: .

CDR3 protein: CASSVAGGSNQPQHF
CDR3 DNA: TGTGCCAGCAGCGTAGCAGGGGGGAGCAATCAGCCCCAGCATTTT
V gene: TRBV9
D gene: TRBD1
J gene: TRBJ1-5
clone size: .

CDR3 protein: CASSPSGDSSGNTIYF
CDR3 DNA: TGTGCCAGCAGTCCAAGTGGGGACAGCTCTGGAAACACCATATATTTT
V gene: TRBV6-4
D gene: TRBD1
J gene: TRBJ1-3
clone size: once

CDR3 protein: CASGLQGNTGELFF
CDR3 DNA: TGTGCCAGCGGCCTGCAGGGGAACACCGGGGAGCTGTTTTTT
V gene: TRBV2
D gene: .
J gene: TRBJ2-2
clone size: .

CDR3 protein: CASSFKGGSNTGELFF
CDR3 DNA: TGCGCCAGCAGCTTTAAGGGAGGTTCGAACACCGGGGAGCTGTTTTTT
V gene: TRBV5-1
D gene: .
J gene: TRBJ2-2
clone size: .

CDR3 protein: CASIAPGRNTEAFF
CDR3 DNA: TGTGCCAGCATCGCCCCCGGGAGAAACACTGAAGCTTTCTTT
V gene: TRBV6-1
D gene: .
J gene: TRBJ1-1
clone size: .